Sequencing of this T cell receptor (beta chain) was carried out in a study of early T cells in non-severe SARS-CoV-2 infection. TCRdb re-derived calls from the 5' RACE reads in MiXCR, one entry per CDR3 protein. The sample shows tens of thousands of distinct CDR3 sequences, around 20% of them seen only once. CDR1 is DFQATT and CDR2 is SNEGSKA in the germline V gene (reference sequence). V lost 0 bases to trimming and J lost 5 bases, with 11 bases between them. The CDR3 runs 13 residues. This clonotype turned up a few times. The chain employs TRBV20-1 and TRBJ2-7; TRBD1 is a possible D gene (5 bases). The specimen comprised whole blood, sampled at baseline. This clonotype was sampled from an adult who was a healthcare worker with PCR-confirmed SARS-CoV-2 infection or an uninfected control (not recorded which). CDR3 coding DNA: TGCAGTGCTAGAGATCAGGGTCGGGACGAGCAGTACTTC. Translation: CSARDQGRDEQYF.